In its sample, the clone carrying this T cell receptor (beta chain) was seen many times. TCRdb re-analysed the 5' RACE reads in MiXCR, keeping a single row per CDR3 protein. The sample shows roughly 24,000 distinct CDR3 sequences, approximately 13% of them seen only once. This sample stems from a study of neurological immune-mediated disorders. Trimming removed 6 bases from V and 4 bases from J; junction bases left unmatched: 12. Germline V gene lookup returns CDR1 MNHEY and CDR2 SVGAGI. The CDR3 consists of 16 residues. The receptor was isolated from a woman aged 55-70 years with HTLV-1-associated myelopathy (HAM/TSP). Sequenced input: PBMCs. The genes are TRBV6-5 and TRBJ1-5; 7 positions match TRBD1. The CDR3 DNA reads TGTGCCAGCAGCCCTACCCCGGGACAGCGTAATCAGCCCCAGCATTTT. It codes for CASSPTPGQRNQPQHF.